These 12 T cell receptor beta chains share one sample of origin, sequenced in a study of blood T cell repertoires in COVID-19. Assay: immunoSEQ multiplex PCR; the TCRdb copy retains only in-frame clones and omits some. The sample holds more than 200,000 clones, 80% to 90% seen once. The specimen sequenced was peripheral blood. These receptors were taken from a man aged 35 to 55 with active or convalescent COVID-19.

This chain links TRBV7-9 with TRBJ2-3; D is possibly TRBD1 (6 bases). The CDR3 has 15 residues. Germline values: CDR1 SEHNR, CDR2 FQNEAQ (reference sequence). V lost 4 bases and J lost 8, with 19 bases in between. The CDR3 DNA sequence: TGTGCCAGCAGCTCCGAAGGTGAGGGGGTCCCTACGCAGTATTTT. This sequence encodes CASSSEGEGVPTQYF.

This chain uses TRBV5-1 with TRBJ1-1; perhaps TRBD1 as D (5 bases). V gave up 5 bases and J gave up 1 base, with 12 bases separating them. Germline V lookup: CDR1 SGHRS, CDR2 YFSETQ. The CDR3 has 14 amino acids. CDR3 nucleotide sequence: TGCGCCAGCAGGGCACAGGCGACGAACACTGAAGCTTTCTTT. It translates to CASRAQATNTEAFF.

The chain has TRBV4-1 and TRBJ1-1, with 7 bases matching TRBD1. Germline V gene lookup returns CDR1 MGHRA and CDR2 YSYEKL. V shed 0 bases, J shed 3 bases, and the junction held 7 bases outside the gene matches. The CDR3 has 16 residues. The CDR3: CASSQESVRGDTEAFF. CDR3 nucleotide sequence: TGCGCCAGCAGCCAAGAGAGCGTCAGGGGGGACACTGAAGCTTTCTTT.

This clone occurred a few times. The chain recombines TRBV28 with TRBJ2-1; 7 nucleotides line up with TRBD2. CDR3 length equals 14 residues. Germline CDR1 reads MDHEN; CDR2 reads SYDVKM. Unmatched junction bases numbered 10, after V lost 6 bases and J lost 8 bases. As DNA, the CDR3 is TGTGCCAGCAGAACGGGAGGAGGTCGGTATGAGCAGTTCTTC. This translates into CASRTGGGRYEQFF.

This rearrangement joins TRBV5-1 to TRBJ2-2, with 7 bases matching TRBD1. From germline, CDR1 is SGHRS and CDR2 YFSETQ. The V and J ends lost 1 base and 1 base, in that order; junction bases with no gene match: 10. This CDR3 comprises 18 residues. The CDR3 DNA sequence: TGCGCCAGCAGCTTGTGGGGACAGTCCATGGGGAACACCGGGGAGCTGTTTTTT. It codes for CASSLWGQSMGNTGELFF. Looking up the rest from reference TRBV5-1 and TRBJ2-2 gives the full variable domain: KAGVTQTPRYLIKTRGQQVTLSCSPISGHRSVSWYQQTPGQGLQFLFEYFSETQRNKGNFPGRFSGRQFSNSRSEMNVSTLELGDSALYLCASSLWGQSMGNTGELFFGEGSRLTVL.

The chain uses TRBV25-1 and TRBJ2-5; 10 nucleotides align to TRBD1. The length of the CDR3 is 16 residues. V was pared by 6 bases and J by 4 bases, with 11 bases of the junction left unmatched. The germline V gene encodes CDR1 MGHDK and CDR2 SYGVNS. CDR3 protein: CASRPTDRGRGETQYF. The CDR3 DNA reads as TGTGCCAGCAGGCCCACCGACAGGGGGCGCGGAGAGACCCAGTACTTC.

J is TRBJ2-7 and V is TRBV27; D gene unclear. V was shortened by 5 bases and J by 2 bases, with 13 bases between the two germline ends. CDR3 length: 14 residues. CDR1 is MNHEY and CDR2 is SMNVEV in the germline V gene (reference sequence). This CDR3 is CASSGRAPPYEQYF. DNA of the CDR3: TGTGCCAGCAGTGGGCGAGCTCCACCCTACGAGCAGTACTTC.

The rearrangement joins TRBV19 to TRBJ1-1, with 7 bases identical to TRBD1. Germline V gives CDR1 LNHDA, CDR2 SQIVND (reference sequence). The V gene end was trimmed by 4 bases and the J gene end by 7 bases; junction bases not matched to a gene: 3. The CDR3 is 12 residues long. CDR3 loop: CASSKRDSEAFF. The CDR3 DNA reads as TGTGCCAGTAGTAAACGGGACAGTGAAGCTTTCTTT. The entire variable domain, with the rest obtained from reference TRBV19 and TRBJ1-1, is as follows: DGGITQSPKYLFRKEGQNVTLSCEQNLNHDAMYWYRQDPGQGLRLIYYSQIVNDFQKGDIAEGYSVSREKKESFPLTVTSAQKNPTAFYLCASSKRDSEAFFGQGTRLTVV.

This clone has more than one count but fewer than ten. The J gene is TRBJ2-7, the V gene TRBV4-1, with no clear D. The CDR3 extends over 14 amino acids. The V end was cut by 1 base, the J end by 1 base, with 8 bases between. Germline CDR1 is MGHRA and CDR2 is YSYEKL. CDR3 residues: CASSQALGSYEQYF. Written as DNA, the CDR3 is TGCGCCAGCAGCCAAGCCCTAGGTTCCTACGAGCAGTACTTC.

The chain uses TRBV18 and TRBJ1-3; no clear D gene. Germline V gene data show CDR1 as KGHSH and CDR2 as LQKENI. The CDR3 has 15 amino acids. V was trimmed by 8 bases and J by 1 base, leaving 15 bases between them. CDR3 in DNA: TGTGCCAGCATCCGGGAGGCTTTTTCTGGAAACACCATATATTTT. Encoded protein: CASIREAFSGNTIYF.

This chain joins TRBV9 and TRBJ1-3; D call uncertain. Trimming took off 3 bases at V and 7 bases at J, with 11 bases between the two ends. Germline V gene lookup returns CDR1 SGDLS and CDR2 YYNGEE. The CDR3 is 13 amino acids. DNA of the CDR3: TGTGCCAGCAGCGAGCCCCTCGGGAACACCATATATTTT. Translating gives CASSEPLGNTIYF.

The chain uses TRBV5-1 and TRBJ2-7; TRBD1 agrees at 8 bases. Trimming took 1 base from V and 6 from J; bases not matched to a gene: 9. Germline CDR1 is SGHRS and CDR2 is YFSETQ. The CDR3 loop spans 15 amino acids. The CDR3 spells CASSLSPGQDLEQYF. The CDR3 DNA reads TGCGCCAGCAGCTTGTCACCGGGACAGGATCTCGAGCAGTACTTC.